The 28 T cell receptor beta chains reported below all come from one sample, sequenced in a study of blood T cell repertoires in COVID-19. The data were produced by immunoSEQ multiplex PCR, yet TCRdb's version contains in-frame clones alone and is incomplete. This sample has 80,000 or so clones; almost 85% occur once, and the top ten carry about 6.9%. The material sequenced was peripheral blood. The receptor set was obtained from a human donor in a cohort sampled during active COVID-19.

The CDR3 sequence is CASSLGRDSSYEQYF. The CDR3 coding sequence is TGTGCCAGCAGCTTAGGCCGGGACAGCTCCTACGAGCAGTACTTC. The genes are TRBV11-2 and TRBJ2-7, with 7 bases lining up with TRBD1. The CDR3 runs 15 residues. In germline, CDR1 is SGHAT, CDR2 FQNNGV. After removal of 1 base from V and 0 bases from J, the junction contained 3 bases not matched to a gene.

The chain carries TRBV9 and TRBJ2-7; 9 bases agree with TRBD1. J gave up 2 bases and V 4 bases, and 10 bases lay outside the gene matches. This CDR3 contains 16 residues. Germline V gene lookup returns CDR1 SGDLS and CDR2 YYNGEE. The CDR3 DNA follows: TGTGCCAGCAGCACGATGGGACAGGGTTCGCCCTACGAGCAGTACTTC. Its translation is CASSTMGQGSPYEQYF.

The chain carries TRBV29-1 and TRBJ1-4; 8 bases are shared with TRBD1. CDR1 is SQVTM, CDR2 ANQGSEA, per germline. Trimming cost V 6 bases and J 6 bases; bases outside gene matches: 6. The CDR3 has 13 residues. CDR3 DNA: TGCAGCGTAACAGGGGGAGGAGATGAAAAACTGTTTTTT. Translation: CSVTGGGDEKLFF.

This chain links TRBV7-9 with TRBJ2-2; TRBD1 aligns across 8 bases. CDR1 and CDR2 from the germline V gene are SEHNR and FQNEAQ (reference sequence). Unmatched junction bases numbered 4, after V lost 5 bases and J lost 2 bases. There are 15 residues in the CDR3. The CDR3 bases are TGTGCCAGCAGCCCAGGACAGGGCAACACCGGGGAGCTGTTTTTT. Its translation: CASSPGQGNTGELFF.

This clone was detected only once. The CDR3: CASSLGTSANYGYTF. In DNA form, the CDR3 reads TGCGCCAGCAGCTTGGGGACATCCGCTAACTATGGCTACACCTTC. J is TRBJ1-2 and V is TRBV5-1, with D possibly being TRBD1 (5 bases). The V and J ends lost 0 bases and 0 bases respectively, with 9 bases between them. Germline CDR1 SGHRS, CDR2 YFSETQ. The CDR3 sequence is 15 residues long.

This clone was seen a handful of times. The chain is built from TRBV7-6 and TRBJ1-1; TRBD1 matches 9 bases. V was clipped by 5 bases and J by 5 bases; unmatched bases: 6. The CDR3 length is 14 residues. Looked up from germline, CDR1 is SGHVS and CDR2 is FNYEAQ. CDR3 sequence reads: CASSEGQGLTEAFF. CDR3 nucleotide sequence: TGTGCCAGCAGCGAGGGACAGGGTCTAACTGAAGCTTTCTTT. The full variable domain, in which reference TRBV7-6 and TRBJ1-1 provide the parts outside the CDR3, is GAGVSQSPRYKVTKRGQDVALRCDPISGHVSLYWYRQALGQGPEFLTYFNYEAQQDKSGLPNDRFSAERPEGSISTLTIQRTEQRDSAMYRCASSEGQGLTEAFFGQGTRLTVV.

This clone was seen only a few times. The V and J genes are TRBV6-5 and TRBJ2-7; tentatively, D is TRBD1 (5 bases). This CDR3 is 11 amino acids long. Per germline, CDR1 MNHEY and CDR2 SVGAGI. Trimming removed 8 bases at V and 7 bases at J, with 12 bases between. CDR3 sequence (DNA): TGTGCCAGCGCAGGGTCTCTAGAGCAGTACTTC. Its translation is CASAGSLEQYF.

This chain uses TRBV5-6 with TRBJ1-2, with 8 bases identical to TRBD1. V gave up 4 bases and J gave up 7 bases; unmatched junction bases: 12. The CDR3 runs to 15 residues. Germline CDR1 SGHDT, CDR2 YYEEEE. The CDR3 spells CASSRRPTGGSGYTF. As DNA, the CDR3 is TGTGCCAGCAGCCGCCGCCCAACAGGGGGATCTGGCTACACCTTC.

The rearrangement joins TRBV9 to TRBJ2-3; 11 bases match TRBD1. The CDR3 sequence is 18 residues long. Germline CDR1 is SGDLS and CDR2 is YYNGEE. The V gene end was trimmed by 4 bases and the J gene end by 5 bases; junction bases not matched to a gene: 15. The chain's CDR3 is CASSLRDRGVVGQDTQYF. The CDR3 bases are TGTGCCAGCAGCCTACGGGACAGGGGGGTTGTAGGACAAGATACGCAGTATTTT.

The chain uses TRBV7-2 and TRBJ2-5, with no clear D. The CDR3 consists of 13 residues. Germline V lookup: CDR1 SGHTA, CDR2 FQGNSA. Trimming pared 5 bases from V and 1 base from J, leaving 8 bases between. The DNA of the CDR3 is TGTGCCAGCAGCAGCCCAGGCCAAGAGACCCAGTACTTC. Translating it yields CASSSPGQETQYF.

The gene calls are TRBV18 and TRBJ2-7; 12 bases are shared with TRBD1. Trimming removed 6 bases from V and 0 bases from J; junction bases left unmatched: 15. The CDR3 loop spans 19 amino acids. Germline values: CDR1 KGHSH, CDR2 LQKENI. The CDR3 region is CASSGPGQGARGGSYEQYF. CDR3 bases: TGTGCCAGCTCGGGACCGGGACAGGGGGCGCGCGGGGGCTCCTACGAGCAGTACTTC.

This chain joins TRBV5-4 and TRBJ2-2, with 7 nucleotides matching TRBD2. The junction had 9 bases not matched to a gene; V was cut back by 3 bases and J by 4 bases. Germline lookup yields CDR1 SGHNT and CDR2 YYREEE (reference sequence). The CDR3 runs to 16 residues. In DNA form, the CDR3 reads TGTGCCAGCAGCTCGGGGAGGGGCCGTGGCACCGGGGAGCTGTTTTTT. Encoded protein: CASSSGRGRGTGELFF.

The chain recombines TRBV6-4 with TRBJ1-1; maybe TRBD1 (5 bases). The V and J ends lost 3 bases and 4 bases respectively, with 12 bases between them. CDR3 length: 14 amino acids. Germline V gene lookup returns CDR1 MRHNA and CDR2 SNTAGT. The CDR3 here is CASSENSRGTEAFF. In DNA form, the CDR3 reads TGTGCCAGCAGTGAAAACAGTAGGGGCACTGAAGCTTTCTTT.

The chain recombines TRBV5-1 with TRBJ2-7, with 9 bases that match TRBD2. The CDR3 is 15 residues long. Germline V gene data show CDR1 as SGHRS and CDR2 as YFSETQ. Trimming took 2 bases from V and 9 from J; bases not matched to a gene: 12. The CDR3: CASSFGQERGAGQYF. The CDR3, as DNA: TGCGCCAGCAGCTTCGGCCAGGAGCGGGGGGCCGGGCAGTACTTC.

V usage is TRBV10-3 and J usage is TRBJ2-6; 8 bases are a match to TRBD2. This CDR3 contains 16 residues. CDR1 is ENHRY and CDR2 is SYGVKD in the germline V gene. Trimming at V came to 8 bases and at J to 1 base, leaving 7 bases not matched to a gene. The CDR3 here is CAILSGGPSGANVLTF. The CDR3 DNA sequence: TGTGCCATCCTCTCGGGGGGGCCTTCTGGGGCCAACGTCCTGACTTTC.

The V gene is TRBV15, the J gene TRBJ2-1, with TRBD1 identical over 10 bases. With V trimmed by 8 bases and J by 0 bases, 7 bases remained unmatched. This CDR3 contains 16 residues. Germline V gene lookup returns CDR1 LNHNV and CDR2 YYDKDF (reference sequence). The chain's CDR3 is CATGPRTGGSYNEQFF. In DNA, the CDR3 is TGTGCCACCGGCCCCCGGACAGGGGGCTCCTACAATGAGCAGTTCTTC.

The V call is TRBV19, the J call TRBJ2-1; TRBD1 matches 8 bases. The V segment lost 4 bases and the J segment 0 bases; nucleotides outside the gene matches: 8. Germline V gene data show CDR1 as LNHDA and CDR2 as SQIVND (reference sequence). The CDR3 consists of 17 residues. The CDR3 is CASSKRTGRSSYNEQFF. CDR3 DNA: TGTGCCAGTAGTAAACGGACAGGGCGAAGCTCCTACAATGAGCAGTTCTTC.

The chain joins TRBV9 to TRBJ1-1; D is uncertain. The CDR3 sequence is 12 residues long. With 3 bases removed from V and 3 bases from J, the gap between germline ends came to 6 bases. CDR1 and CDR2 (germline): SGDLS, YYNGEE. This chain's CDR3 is CASSARDTEAFF. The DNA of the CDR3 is TGTGCCAGCAGCGCCCGGGACACTGAAGCTTTCTTT.

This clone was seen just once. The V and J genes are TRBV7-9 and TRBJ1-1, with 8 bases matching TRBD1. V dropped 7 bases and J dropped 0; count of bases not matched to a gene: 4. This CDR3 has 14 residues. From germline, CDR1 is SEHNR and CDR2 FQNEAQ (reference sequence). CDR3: CASTQGQVNTEAFF. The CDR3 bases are TGTGCCAGCACCCAGGGACAGGTGAACACTGAAGCTTTCTTT.

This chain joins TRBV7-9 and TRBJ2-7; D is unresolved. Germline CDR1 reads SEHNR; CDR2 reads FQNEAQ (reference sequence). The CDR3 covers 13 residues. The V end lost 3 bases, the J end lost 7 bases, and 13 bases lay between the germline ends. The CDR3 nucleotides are TGTGCCAGCAGCTTTCGACCGGGTGGGGAGCAGTACTTC. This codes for CASSFRPGGEQYF.

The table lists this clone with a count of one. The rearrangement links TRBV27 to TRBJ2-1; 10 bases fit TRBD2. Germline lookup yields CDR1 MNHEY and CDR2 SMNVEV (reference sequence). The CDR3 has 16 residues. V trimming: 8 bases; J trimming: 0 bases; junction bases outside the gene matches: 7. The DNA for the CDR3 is TGTGCCAGCGGGAACCGACTAGCGGGCTCCTACAATGAGCAGTTCTTC. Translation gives CASGNRLAGSYNEQFF.

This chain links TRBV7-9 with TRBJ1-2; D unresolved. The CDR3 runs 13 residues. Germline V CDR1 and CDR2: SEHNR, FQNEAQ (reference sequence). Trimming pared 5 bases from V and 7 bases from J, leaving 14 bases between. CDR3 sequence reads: CASSRREGPGYTF. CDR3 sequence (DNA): TGTGCCAGCAGCCGTCGGGAGGGCCCTGGCTACACCTTC.

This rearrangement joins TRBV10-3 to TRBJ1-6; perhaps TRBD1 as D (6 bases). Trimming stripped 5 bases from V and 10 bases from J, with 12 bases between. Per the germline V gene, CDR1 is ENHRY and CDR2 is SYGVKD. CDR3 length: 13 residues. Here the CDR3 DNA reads TGTGCCATCAGTAGGGGGGGGGAGTCACCCCTCCACTTT. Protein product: CAISRGGESPLHF.

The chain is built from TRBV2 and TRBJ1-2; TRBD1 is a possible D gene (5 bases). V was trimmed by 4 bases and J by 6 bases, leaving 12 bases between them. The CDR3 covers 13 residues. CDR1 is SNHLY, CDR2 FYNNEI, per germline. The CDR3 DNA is TGTGCCAGCAGTGTGCGGGGGGGGAATGGCTACACCTTC. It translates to CASSVRGGNGYTF.

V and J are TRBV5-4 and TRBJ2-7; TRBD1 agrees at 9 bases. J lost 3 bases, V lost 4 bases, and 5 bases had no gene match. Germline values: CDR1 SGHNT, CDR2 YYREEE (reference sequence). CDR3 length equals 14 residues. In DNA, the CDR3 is TGTGCCAGCAGCCAGGGACAGGGAATCTACGAGCAGTACTTC. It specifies CASSQGQGIYEQYF.

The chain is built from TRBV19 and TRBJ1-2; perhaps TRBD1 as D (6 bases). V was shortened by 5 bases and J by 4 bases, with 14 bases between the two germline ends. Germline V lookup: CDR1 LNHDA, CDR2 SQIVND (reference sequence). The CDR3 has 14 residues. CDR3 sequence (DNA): TGTGCCAGTAGTCCCGGACAGAGCGTCTATGGCTACACCTTC. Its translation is CASSPGQSVYGYTF.

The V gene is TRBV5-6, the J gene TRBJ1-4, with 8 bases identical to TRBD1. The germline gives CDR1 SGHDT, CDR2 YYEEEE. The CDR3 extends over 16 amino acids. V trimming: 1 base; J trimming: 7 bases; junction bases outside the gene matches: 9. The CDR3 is CASSLSDRVTSEKLFF. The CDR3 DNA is TGTGCCAGCAGCTTGTCGGACAGGGTGACGAGTGAAAAACTGTTTTTT.

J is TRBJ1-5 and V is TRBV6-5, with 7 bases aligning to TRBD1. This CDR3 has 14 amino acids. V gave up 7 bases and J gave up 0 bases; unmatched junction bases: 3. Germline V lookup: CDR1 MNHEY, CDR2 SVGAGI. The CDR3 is CASKQGNSNQPQHF. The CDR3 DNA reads TGTGCCAGCAAACAGGGGAATAGCAATCAGCCCCAGCATTTT.